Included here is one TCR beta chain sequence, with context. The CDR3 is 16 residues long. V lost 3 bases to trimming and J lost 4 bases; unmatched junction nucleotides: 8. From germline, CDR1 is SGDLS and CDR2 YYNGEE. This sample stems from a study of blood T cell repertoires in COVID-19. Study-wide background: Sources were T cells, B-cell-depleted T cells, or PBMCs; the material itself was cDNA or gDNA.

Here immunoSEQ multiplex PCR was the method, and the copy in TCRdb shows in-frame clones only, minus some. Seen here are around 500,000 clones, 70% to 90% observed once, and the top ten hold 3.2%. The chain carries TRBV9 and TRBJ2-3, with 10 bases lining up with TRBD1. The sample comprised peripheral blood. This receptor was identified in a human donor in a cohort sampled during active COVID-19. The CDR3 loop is CASSGRDRGSPDTQYF. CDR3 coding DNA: TGTGCCAGCAGCGGCCGGGACAGGGGTAGCCCAGATACGCAGTATTTT.